The clone carrying this T cell receptor beta chain was observed many times. The antigen remains unidentified. This specimen belongs to a study of T cells after yellow fever vaccination. Germline CDR1 and CDR2: ENHRY and SYGVKD. This CDR3 region has 12 residues. The germline V and J ends were trimmed by 6 bases and 9 bases, with 12 bases remaining between them. Study-wide points: A large majority of primary-vaccination clones showed up again after the booster (around 95% CD4, 88% CD8).

In making TCR cDNA, 5'RACE template switching added a universal primer site and UMIs to it. In TCRdb, the 5' RACE reads were re-called with MiXCR into one record per CDR3 protein. The data contain 150,000 to 200,000 distinct CDR3 sequences, approximately 9.9% of them singletons. This TCR was sampled from a man younger than 35 who received the YFV17D yellow fever vaccine. The chain joins TRBV10-3 to TRBJ2-1, with a possible D match to TRBD2 (5 bases). Here the sequenced sample was CD8+ T cells sorted from PBMCs, taken 15 days after the yellow fever booster vaccination. The CDR3 DNA reads TGTGCCATCAGGGCTGGAGAGGGTGAGCAGTTCTTC. Protein sequence: CAIRAGEGEQFF.